This T cell receptor beta chain was retrieved from a study of blood T cells in healthy people across ages (dated by TCRdb to between 2014 and 2017). Regarding the research as a whole: In model experiments, template switching captured about one uniquely barcoded TCR beta cDNA molecule for every two T cells. To track age-related changes in TCR beta repertoire diversity, the study relied on deep sequencing normalized with unique cDNA molecular identifiers. The donors were divided into four age groups: young (average approximately 16 years), middle-aged (around 41), aged (about 56) and long-lived (roughly 88). For two donors (one aged 18 to 30 and one aged 80 or older), the study analyzed two additional independent replicas of 1 million unique cDNA reads from the same blood draw. Overall study results and their limits: Since profiling was done on bulk unsorted PBMCs, naive and antigen-experienced compartments could not be conclusively compared. Observed TCR beta diversity correlated strongly with the percentage of naive T cells measured by flow cytometry. Because donor CMV infection status was unknown, age-related changes in expanded clonotypes were potentially confounded. Compared with the aged group, the long-lived group had more naive CD4+ T cells, fewer expanded clones and increased TCR diversity, a pattern suggesting age selection. Total diversity estimates from one million sequenced T cells were considered lower bounds and underestimates. Observed TCR beta diversity per million T cells fell roughly linearly with age, and a significant reduction was already apparent by age about 36.

The donors were 40 or so Caucasian individuals from Russia, aged 6 to 90 years, who were systemically healthy. Around 10 milliliters of peripheral blood were collected from each donor into EDTA-treated Vacutainer tubes. Ficoll-Paque density-gradient centrifugation was used to isolate PBMCs, with at least 6.5 million obtained per sample. Total RNA, at least 6 micrograms per sample, was extracted from PBMCs with Trizol reagent. For every donor, flow cytometry on a PBMC aliquot measured the percentage of naive CD45RAhigh/CD27high T cells. Receptors were amplified or captured by 5' RACE. The sequencer listed for this sample is Illumina HiSeq 2500. The second PCR ran for roughly 7 to 12 cycles and used a J-beta primer mix along with a sample-barcoded 5' primer. A template-switch 5' adaptor carrying 12 random nucleotides introduced a unique molecular identifier onto each TCR beta cDNA molecule. Each sample yielded at least 2.5 million CDR3-containing paired-end reads. The Mint cDNA synthesis kit, primed by a TRBC-specific oligonucleotide, was used to synthesize first-strand cDNA from all RNA. Following uracil-DNA glycosylase treatment, a first 18-cycle PCR with universal primers M1SS and BC2_uni_R was performed on all cDNA. The original methods were these. Normalization of each sample was performed by random selection of 1 million high-quality reads, each carrying a distinct molecular identifier. Reads sharing molecular identifiers were discarded rather than binned into consensus sequences. MiTCR, run with a Q25 quality threshold and the strictest error-elimination algorithm, handled CDR3 identification, clonotype clustering and error correction. A nonparametric unseen species model with Euler transformation was used to estimate lower-bound total TCR beta diversity. Clones were called with MiXCR by TCRdb after fastp trimmed the public reads at Q25, and only in-frame beta chains were retained. A single entry per CDR3 protein holds the most common genes and DNA from its merged rows. For this entry, the V and J calls and clone size follow TCRdb and not the study's own pipeline. This sample lists around 500,000 distinct CDR3 sequences; about 25% were detected once. The ten largest clones represent 3% to 4% of the sample.

A note on this clonotype: Its recognized antigen is unknown. Base qualities were left out, and no much larger clone turns up one base away.

This sample also appeared in a second study, on T cells of mothers and their children. Reported in the second study: The donors were nine systemically healthy Caucasian individuals, made up of three mothers and their six children. cDNA synthesis consumed the entire amount of extracted RNA, loaded at approximately 1.6 ug RNA in each 15 ul reaction. In the second PCR, the M1S primer introduced both the sample barcodes and 2-4 random nucleotides. Each mother yielded over 8.5 million TCR beta CDR3 reads and each child 3 million to 3.5 million reads. TCR recombination output is similarly shaped by thymic selection in related and unrelated pairs, with a minor effect exerted by inherited differences. Normalized repertoire overlap was always slightly but never significantly higher in related than unrelated mother-child pairs. Persistent microchimeric T cell clones were not detected, at a sensitivity of approximately 100 clones per million clonotypes. To look for features that set related mother-child pairs apart from unrelated individuals, the researchers ran deep NGS to compare the TCR beta repertoires of mothers and children. On average, the children were approximately 11 +/- 4 years old, while the mothers were roughly 40 +/- 4 years old. After adapter ligation with NEBNext reagents, the libraries were sequenced on Illumina HiSeq 2000 with 100+100 nt paired-end reads. To prevent cross-contamination, the mother and child libraries were prepared a month apart and were sequenced in separate runs. Each donor had between roughly 500,000 and 2,200,000 distinct TCR beta clonotypes identified. Naive TCR beta clonotypes were estimated from low-frequency clonotypes matched to each donor's FACS-determined naive share, without sorting.

The sequencing input was blood. The receptor was isolated from a boy under 10 years old in good health.

The CDR3 amino acid sequence is: CASSDRTGAGNEKLFF. In nucleotide form, the sequence is TGTGCCAGCAGTGATCGTACTGGGGCGGGTAATGAAAAACTGTTTTTT. The rearranged segments are TRBV2 and TRBJ1-4; the D gene is perhaps TRBD1, on 5 matching bases. CDR1 and CDR2 were assigned from the germline V gene as SNHLY and FYNNEI. The CDR3 goes from the cysteine to the phenylalanine over 16 residues. CDR3 DNA only is kept here, 48 bases in frame from base 1. V is reduced by 3 bases and J by 4 bases, leaving a spacing of 15 bases between them. Here the CDR3 is joined to the reference TRBV2 and TRBJ1-4 genes, and the full variable domain is: EPEVTQTPSHQVTQMGQEVILRCVPISNHLYFYWYRQILGQKVEFLVSFYNNEISEKSEIFDDQFSVERPDGSNFTLKIRSTKLEDSAMYFCASSDRTGAGNEKLFFGSGTQLSVL.